Listed below are T cell receptor beta chains from one sample, sequenced in a study of cytomegalovirus exposure and HLA in healthy donors. Libraries were prepared by immunoSEQ multiplex PCR; TCRdb keeps only in-frame clonotypes and omits some of them. In the table there are under 150,000 clones, 70% to 80% of which are singletons. Input material: PBMCs. Source of these receptors: a woman aged 18-29 years in good health and CMV-seronegative. Both conserved end residues are part of each CDR3. Fields, in order: J gene, V gene, CDR3 protein.

j_gene: TRBJ1-4; v_gene: TRBV18; CDR3aa: CASSPQRDEGLFF
j_gene: TRBJ1-3; v_gene: TRBV2; CDR3aa: CASVKQLSGNTIYF
j_gene: TRBJ1-1; v_gene: TRBV7-9; CDR3aa: CASTTEVLNTEAFF
j_gene: TRBJ2-3; v_gene: TRBV29-1; CDR3aa: CSVGGGPTDTQYF
j_gene: TRBJ1-5; v_gene: TRBV5-3; CDR3aa: CARSPVGAEVWNQPQHF
j_gene: TRBJ2-7; v_gene: TRBV5-4; CDR3aa: CASSWPHDEQYF
j_gene: TRBJ1-1; v_gene: TRBV30; CDR3aa: CAWGQRGLNTEAFF
j_gene: TRBJ2-3; v_gene: TRBV7-2; CDR3aa: CASSLGGPGTDTQYF
j_gene: TRBJ2-1; v_gene: TRBV10-1; CDR3aa: CASSLTGGSYNEQFF
j_gene: TRBJ1-5; v_gene: TRBV19; CDR3aa: CAISGGLNQPQHF
j_gene: TRBJ2-3; v_gene: TRBV5-4; CDR3aa: CASGINSGGTDTQYF
j_gene: TRBJ1-4; v_gene: TRBV30; CDR3aa: CAWRAQGADEKLFF
j_gene: TRBJ2-7; v_gene: TRBV6-1; CDR3aa: CASSFTGMGEQYF
j_gene: TRBJ1-6; v_gene: TRBV6-5; CDR3aa: CASSYSSQGQGPLHF
j_gene: TRBJ1-1; v_gene: TRBV9; CDR3aa: CASSVAPASGVNTEAFF
j_gene: TRBJ2-1; v_gene: TRBV27; CDR3aa: CASSSRTGDYNEQFF
j_gene: TRBJ1-4; v_gene: TRBV13; CDR3aa: CASSLRESGVNEKLFF
j_gene: TRBJ1-1; v_gene: TRBV6-1; CDR3aa: CASSGGGTEAFF
j_gene: TRBJ1-1; v_gene: TRBV5-8; CDR3aa: CASSLLRDTEAFF
j_gene: TRBJ2-7; v_gene: TRBV27; CDR3aa: CASSATGPSYEQYF
j_gene: TRBJ2-2; v_gene: TRBV29-1; CDR3aa: CSATAGGPGELFF
j_gene: TRBJ1-1; v_gene: TRBV14; CDR3aa: CASSQEGALNTEAFF
j_gene: TRBJ2-5; v_gene: TRBV28; CDR3aa: CASRTGQGPAETQYF
j_gene: TRBJ1-2; v_gene: TRBV5-1; CDR3aa: CASSSGDRNYGYTF
j_gene: TRBJ2-5; v_gene: TRBV19; CDR3aa: CASSIRRAKETQYF
j_gene: TRBJ1-1; v_gene: TRBV7-8; CDR3aa: CASSLVSGGSMLGTEAFF
j_gene: TRBJ1-1; v_gene: TRBV7-2; CDR3aa: CASSTRTGANTEAFF
j_gene: TRBJ2-5; v_gene: TRBV4-1; CDR3aa: CASSLRTSGGGGETQYF
j_gene: TRBJ2-5; v_gene: TRBV5-1; CDR3aa: CASSLTGGETQYF
j_gene: TRBJ2-1; v_gene: TRBV5-1; CDR3aa: CASRRERYGDEQFF
j_gene: TRBJ1-4; v_gene: TRBV21-1; CDR3aa: CASSGNRGRGDPATNEKLFF
j_gene: TRBJ1-3; v_gene: TRBV6-1; CDR3aa: CASSGPGTGLNTIYF
j_gene: TRBJ2-5; v_gene: TRBV20-1; CDR3aa: CSARDRGIHF
j_gene: TRBJ1-2; v_gene: TRBV29-1; CDR3aa: CSAADSYGYTF
j_gene: TRBJ2-1; v_gene: TRBV5-6; CDR3aa: CASSAGTVYNEQFF
j_gene: TRBJ2-7; v_gene: TRBV5-1; CDR3aa: CASSAPQGEQYF
j_gene: TRBJ1-2; v_gene: TRBV5-1; CDR3aa: CASSPNQGNYGYTF
j_gene: TRBJ1-2; v_gene: TRBV19; CDR3aa: CASSSPRQGAINYGYTF
j_gene: TRBJ1-6; v_gene: TRBV30; CDR3aa: CAWSPEEVYNSPLHF
j_gene: TRBJ1-2; v_gene: TRBV12-5; CDR3aa: CASGLDSYGYTF
j_gene: TRBJ2-7; v_gene: TRBV18; CDR3aa: CASSNLRDRKPGEQYF
j_gene: TRBJ2-7; v_gene: TRBV5-1; CDR3aa: CASSHAGTGDYEQYF
j_gene: TRBJ1-6; v_gene: TRBV11-2; CDR3aa: CASSLALTFGLNSPLHF
j_gene: TRBJ1-3; v_gene: TRBV4-1; CDR3aa: CASSQSIALSSGNTIYF
j_gene: TRBJ1-2; v_gene: TRBV30; CDR3aa: CAWRTTGVSMGGYTF
j_gene: TRBJ1-1; v_gene: TRBV30; CDR3aa: CAWSRGTGMNTEAFF
j_gene: TRBJ1-3; v_gene: TRBV5-6; CDR3aa: CASSFAGHSGNTIYF
j_gene: TRBJ2-7; v_gene: TRBV6-1; CDR3aa: CASSERGGASYEQYF
j_gene: TRBJ1-1; v_gene: TRBV30; CDR3aa: CAWKSRENTEAFF
j_gene: TRBJ1-1; v_gene: TRBV11-2; CDR3aa: CASTPGNTEAFF
j_gene: TRBJ2-3; v_gene: TRBV23-1; CDR3aa: CASRIQGTQTDTQYF
j_gene: TRBJ1-1; v_gene: TRBV12-5; CDR3aa: CASALGANTEAFF
j_gene: TRBJ1-4; v_gene: TRBV6-1; CDR3aa: CASRAGKHEKLFF
j_gene: TRBJ2-1; v_gene: TRBV6-1; CDR3aa: CASSSGTGILNEQFF